A single T cell receptor beta chain is shown here with its context. This record comes from a study of identical twins. V gave up 2 bases and J gave up 2 bases, with 10 bases separating them. The CDR3 runs 15 residues. Germline loops: CDR1 SGHTA, CDR2 FQGTGA. TCRdb fed the 5' RACE reads into MiXCR, producing one record per CDR3 protein. The sample yields about 920,000 distinct CDR3 sequences, about 12% seen once. The sample also formed part of further work on yellow fever vaccine responses in identical twins.

The sequenced material came from PBMCs. This receptor was identified in a woman aged 18-30 years in good health. V and J are TRBV7-3 and TRBJ2-1, with a tentative D call TRBD2 (5 bases). The CDR3 spells CASSLLATAYNEQFF. CDR3 DNA: TGTGCCAGCAGCTTACTAGCCACGGCCTACAATGAGCAGTTCTTC. The full variable domain, with the rest looked up from reference TRBV7-3 and TRBJ2-1, is GAGVSQTPSNKVTEKGKYVELRCDPISGHTALYWYRQSLGQGPEFLIYFQGTGAADDSGLPNDRFFAVRPEGSVSTLKIQRTERGDSAVYLCASSLLATAYNEQFFGPGTRLTVL.